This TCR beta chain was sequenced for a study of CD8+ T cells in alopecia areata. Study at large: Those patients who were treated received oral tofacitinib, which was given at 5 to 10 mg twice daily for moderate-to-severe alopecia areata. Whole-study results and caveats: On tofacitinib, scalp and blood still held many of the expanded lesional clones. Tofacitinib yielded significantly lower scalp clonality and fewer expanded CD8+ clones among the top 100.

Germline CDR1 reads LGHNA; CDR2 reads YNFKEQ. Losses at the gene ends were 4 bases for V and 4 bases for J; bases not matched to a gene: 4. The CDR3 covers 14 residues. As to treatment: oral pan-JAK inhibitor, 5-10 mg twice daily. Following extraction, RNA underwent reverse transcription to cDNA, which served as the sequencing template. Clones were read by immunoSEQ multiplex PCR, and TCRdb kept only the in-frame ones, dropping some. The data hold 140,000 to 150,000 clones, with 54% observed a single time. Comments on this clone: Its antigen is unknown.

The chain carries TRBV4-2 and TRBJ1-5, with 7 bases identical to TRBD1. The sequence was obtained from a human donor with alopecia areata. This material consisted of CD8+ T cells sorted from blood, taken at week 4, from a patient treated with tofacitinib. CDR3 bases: TGTGCCAGCAGCCTTGGACAGGAGAATCAGCCCCAGCATTTT. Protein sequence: CASSLGQENQPQHF.